Here is one TCR beta chain with its context. The antigen is not known. This sample was included in a study of vaccination effects on CD4 cells after COVID-19. Germline lookup yields CDR1 LNHNV and CDR2 YYDKDF (reference sequence). The V and J ends lost 0 bases and 2 bases respectively, with 7 bases between them. This CDR3 spans 14 amino acids. Viral peptide pool expansion of antigen-specific CD4+ T cells preceded sequencing in the ViraFEST assay. The culture ran for approximately nine days before CD4+ T cells were isolated. All vaccine recipients tested negative for nucleocapsid antibodies and had never contracted SARS-CoV-2 infection. Sequencing was performed with immunoSEQ multiplex PCR; in TCRdb, only in-frame clones are kept and a portion is missing. The data show 73,000 or so clones, about 78% seen once.

The source is a human donor who received a COVID-19 vaccine. The rearrangement links TRBV15 to TRBJ2-5; possibly TRBD1 for D (5 bases). Sequencing was performed on CD4+ T cells from PBMCs cultured with SARS-CoV-2 spike peptides, taken before COVID-19 vaccination. CDR3 protein: CATSRDRQQETQYF. In DNA form, the CDR3 reads TGTGCCACCAGCAGAGATAGACAGCAAGAGACCCAGTACTTC.